The source of this T cell receptor (beta chain) is a study of cytomegalovirus exposure and HLA in healthy donors. Study results and caveats: Clonal expansion was found to be greater in HLA-associated TCR beta chains than in equally common others in a later analysis. Sequencing artifact likely explains a cluster of highly shared sequence variants. An analysis done earlier found most TCR beta V segments productive about 90% or about 30% of the time.

A word on this clone: No antigen is known for it.

The V end was cut by 7 bases, the J end by 0 bases, with 9 bases between. The CDR3 contains 13 residues. The germline gives CDR1 WSHSY, CDR2 SAAADI. PCR used 60 Vbeta primers and 13 Jbeta primers. TCRdb's table, derived via immunoSEQ multiplex PCR, lists solely in-frame clones and lacks some. Of approximately 160,000 clones listed, around 82% are singletons. The clonotype originates from a woman between 50 and 59 years old in good health and CMV-seropositive. The rearrangement links TRBV10-2 to TRBJ1-2; D may be TRBD1 (6 bases). Sequencing input: PBMCs. The CDR3 region has the DNA TGCGCCAGCACCGGACAGTCTAACTATGGCTACACCTTC. As protein: CASTGQSNYGYTF.